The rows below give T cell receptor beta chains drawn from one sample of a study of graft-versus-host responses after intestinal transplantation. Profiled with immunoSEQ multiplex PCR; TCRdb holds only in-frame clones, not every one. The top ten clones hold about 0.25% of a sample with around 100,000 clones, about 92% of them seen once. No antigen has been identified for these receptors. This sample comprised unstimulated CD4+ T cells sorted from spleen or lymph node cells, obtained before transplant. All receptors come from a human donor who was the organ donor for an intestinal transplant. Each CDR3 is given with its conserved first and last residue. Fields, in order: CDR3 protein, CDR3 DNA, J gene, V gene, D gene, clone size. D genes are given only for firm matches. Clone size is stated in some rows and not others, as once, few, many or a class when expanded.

CDR3 protein: CASSSSTSGSPQYF
CDR3 DNA: TGTGCCAGTAGTTCATCGACTAGCGGGAGTCCTCAGTATTTT
J gene: TRBJ2-3
V gene: TRBV19
D gene: TRBD2
clone size: NA

CDR3 protein: CASSYAPGQGSYGYTF
CDR3 DNA: TGTGCCAGCAGTTACGCCCCGGGACAGGGTTCCTATGGCTACACCTTC
J gene: TRBJ1-2
V gene: TRBV6-6
D gene: TRBD1
clone size: NA

CDR3 protein: CASSPLLSGGYTF
CDR3 DNA: TGTGCCAGCAGCCCACTCCTCAGCGGCGGCTACACCTTC
J gene: TRBJ1-2
V gene: TRBV5-4
D gene: NA
clone size: once

CDR3 protein: CASSLGQGVVTDTQYF
CDR3 DNA: TGTGCCAGCAGTTTGGGACAGGGGGTTGTCACAGATACGCAGTATTTT
J gene: TRBJ2-3
V gene: TRBV27
D gene: TRBD1
clone size: NA

CDR3 protein: CSARKLDTIYF
CDR3 DNA: TGCAGTGCTAGGAAGTTAGACACCATATATTTT
J gene: TRBJ1-3
V gene: TRBV20-1
D gene: NA
clone size: NA

CDR3 protein: CAISESTEQYF
CDR3 DNA: TGTGCCATCAGTGAGTCAACCGAGCAGTACTTC
J gene: TRBJ2-7
V gene: TRBV10-3
D gene: NA
clone size: NA

CDR3 protein: CASTGLSGVVSEQYF
CDR3 DNA: TGCGCCAGCACCGGGTTGTCAGGGGTAGTGAGCGAGCAGTACTTC
J gene: TRBJ2-7
V gene: TRBV5-1
D gene: NA
clone size: NA

CDR3 protein: CASNARGQTLAGNTIYF
CDR3 DNA: TGTGCCAGCAATGCCAGGGGACAGACTTTAGCTGGAAACACCATATATTTT
J gene: TRBJ1-3
V gene: TRBV28
D gene: TRBD1
clone size: NA

CDR3 protein: CSVEVGGAGEAFF
CDR3 DNA: TGCAGCGTTGAAGTAGGGGGGGCCGGTGAAGCTTTCTTT
J gene: TRBJ1-1
V gene: TRBV29-1
D gene: NA
clone size: NA

CDR3 protein: CASSLVIGGSYEQYF
CDR3 DNA: TGCGCCAGCAGCTTGGTGATCGGGGGCTCCTACGAGCAGTACTTC
J gene: TRBJ2-7
V gene: TRBV5-1
D gene: NA
clone size: NA

CDR3 protein: CASSPPGRSDTQYF
CDR3 DNA: TGTGCCAGCTCACCCCCCGGGAGGAGCGATACGCAGTATTTT
J gene: TRBJ2-3
V gene: TRBV18
D gene: TRBD2
clone size: once

CDR3 protein: CASSLQGGEETQYF
CDR3 DNA: TGTGCCAGCAGCTTGCAGGGAGGTGAAGAGACCCAGTACTTC
J gene: TRBJ2-5
V gene: TRBV7-6
D gene: NA
clone size: NA

CDR3 protein: CASSLDRGLDTEAFF
CDR3 DNA: TGTGCCAGCAGCTTGGACAGGGGCCTCGACACTGAAGCTTTCTTT
J gene: TRBJ1-1
V gene: TRBV5-8
D gene: TRBD1
clone size: few

CDR3 protein: CASSLLSGGANTGELFF
CDR3 DNA: TGTGCCAGCAGCTTACTGTCAGGGGGCGCGAACACCGGGGAGCTGTTTTTT
J gene: TRBJ2-2
V gene: TRBV11-1
D gene: TRBD1
clone size: few

CDR3 protein: CASSLAGGPKNIQYF
CDR3 DNA: TGTGCCAGCAGCTTGGCCGGGGGGCCCAAAAACATTCAGTACTTC
J gene: TRBJ2-4
V gene: TRBV5-6
D gene: NA
clone size: NA